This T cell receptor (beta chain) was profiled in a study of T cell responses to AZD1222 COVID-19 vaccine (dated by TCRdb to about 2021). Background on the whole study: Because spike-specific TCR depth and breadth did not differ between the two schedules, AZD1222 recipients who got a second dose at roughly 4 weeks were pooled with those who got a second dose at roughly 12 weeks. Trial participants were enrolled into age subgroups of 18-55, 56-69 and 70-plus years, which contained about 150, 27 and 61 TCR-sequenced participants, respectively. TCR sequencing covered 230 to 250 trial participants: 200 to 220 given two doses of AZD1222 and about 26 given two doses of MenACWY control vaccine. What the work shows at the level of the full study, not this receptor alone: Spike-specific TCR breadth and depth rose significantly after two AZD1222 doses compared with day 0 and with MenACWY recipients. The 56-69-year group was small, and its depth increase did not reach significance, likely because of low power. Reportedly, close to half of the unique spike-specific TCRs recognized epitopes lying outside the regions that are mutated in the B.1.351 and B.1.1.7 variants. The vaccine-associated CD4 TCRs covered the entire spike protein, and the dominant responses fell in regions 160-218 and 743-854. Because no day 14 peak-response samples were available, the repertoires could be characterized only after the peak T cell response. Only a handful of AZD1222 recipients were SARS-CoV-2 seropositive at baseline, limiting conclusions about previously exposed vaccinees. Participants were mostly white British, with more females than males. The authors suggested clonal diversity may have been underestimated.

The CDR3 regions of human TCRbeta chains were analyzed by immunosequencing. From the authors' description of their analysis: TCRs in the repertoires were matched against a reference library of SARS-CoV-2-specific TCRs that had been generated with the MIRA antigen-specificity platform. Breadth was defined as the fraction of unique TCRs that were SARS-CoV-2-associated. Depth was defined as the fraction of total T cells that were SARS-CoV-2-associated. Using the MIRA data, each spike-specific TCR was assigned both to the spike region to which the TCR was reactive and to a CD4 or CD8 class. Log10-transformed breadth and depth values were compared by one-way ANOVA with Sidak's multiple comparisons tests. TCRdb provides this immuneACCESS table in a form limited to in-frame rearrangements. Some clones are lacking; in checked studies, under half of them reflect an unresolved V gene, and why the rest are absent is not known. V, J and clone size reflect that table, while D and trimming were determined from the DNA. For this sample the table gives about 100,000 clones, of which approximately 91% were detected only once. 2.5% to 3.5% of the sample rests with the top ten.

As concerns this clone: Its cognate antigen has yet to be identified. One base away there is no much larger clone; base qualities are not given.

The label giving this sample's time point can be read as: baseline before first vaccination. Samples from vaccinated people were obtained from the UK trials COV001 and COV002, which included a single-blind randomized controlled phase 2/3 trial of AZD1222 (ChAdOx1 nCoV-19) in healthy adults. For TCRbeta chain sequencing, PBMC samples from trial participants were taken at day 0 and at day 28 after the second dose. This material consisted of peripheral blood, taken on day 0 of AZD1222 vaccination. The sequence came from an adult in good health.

The CDR3 is CASRQGTNSNQPQHF. The DNA sequence is as follows: TGCGCCAGCAGGCAGGGGACTAATAGCAATCAGCCCCAGCATTTT. The sequence links TRBV5-1 to TRBJ1-5; possibly the D gene is TRBD1, per 6 matching bases. The CDR3, cysteine through phenylalanine, is 15 amino acids long. Only the CDR3 DNA stays, 45 bases, in frame from base 1. According to the germline V gene, CDR1 reads SGHRS and CDR2 reads YFSETQ. Trimming takes 5 bases from V and 0 bases from J, and the germline ends sit 12 bases apart.